This T cell receptor beta chain comes out of a study of blood T cell repertoires in COVID-19. Study processing details: Reference gene primers were amplified, and this amplification served to estimate nucleated cell counts. Data came from immunoSEQ multiplex PCR; TCRdb stores just in-frame clones and leaves some out. The DNA gave D and trimming, while V, J and clone size come from that table. The sample contains 200,000 to 300,000 clones, roughly 86% of which appear only once. This CDR3 spans 12 amino acids. Germline CDR1 SQVTM, CDR2 ANQGSEA. Between the trimmed V and J ends, which lost 2 bases and 6 bases, there was a span of 10 bases. This clone was picked up one time.

The clonotype comes from a woman aged 60-75 years with COVID-19, enrolled during active disease. The source material was peripheral blood. The chain is built from TRBV29-1 and TRBJ1-2, with TRBD1 as a possible D gene (5 bases). The DNA of the CDR3 is TGCAGCGTTGAAAAGGGGCGGCATGGCTACACCTTC. Translating it yields CSVEKGRHGYTF.